Below are 10 T cell receptor beta chains sequenced from a single sample in a study of cytomegalovirus exposure and HLA in healthy donors. With 60 Vbeta and 13 Jbeta primers, the PCR was carried out. Some clones are missing from TCRdb's copy, which holds only in-frame ones; the method was immunoSEQ multiplex PCR. The data hold about 200,000 clones, with roughly 70% observed a single time. The sequenced material came from PBMCs. Receptors originate from a man aged 35-49 years in good health and CMV-seropositive.

This clone was seen once. The V gene is TRBV7-3, the J gene TRBJ2-3; D might be TRBD2 (5 bases). Trimming took 5 bases from V and 10 from J, leaving 13 bases between them. This CDR3 comprises 12 residues. Germline CDR1 reads SGHTA; CDR2 reads FQGTGA. The CDR3 nucleotides read TGTGCCAGCAGCCCACTAGGCGAAGCGCAGTATTTT. The encoded protein is CASSPLGEAQYF.

The chain recombines TRBV6-5 with TRBJ2-7, with 7 nucleotides matching TRBD2. This CDR3 spans 15 amino acids. The V and J ends lost 5 bases and 5 bases, in that order; junction bases with no gene match: 12. Germline assignment: CDR1 MNHEY and CDR2 SVGAGI. The CDR3 reads CASSPWVGTMDEQYF. The CDR3 DNA reads as TGTGCCAGCAGTCCCTGGGTGGGGACTATGGACGAGCAGTACTTC.

The J gene is TRBJ2-5, the V gene TRBV5-4; D perhaps matches TRBD2 (7 bases). This CDR3 is 13 amino acids long. Trimming stripped 4 bases from V and 5 bases from J, with 12 bases between. CDR1 and CDR2 (germline): SGHNT, YYREEE (reference sequence). CDR3 sequence reads: CASSGGGKETQYF. The DNA of the CDR3 is TGTGCCAGCAGCGGCGGGGGCAAGGAGACCCAGTACTTC.

J is TRBJ2-5 and V is TRBV10-1; 8 bases agree with TRBD2. Germline assignment: CDR1 WNHNN and CDR2 SYGVQD (reference sequence). V was pared by 10 bases and J by 0 bases, with 10 bases of the junction left unmatched. The CDR3 runs 15 residues. The CDR3 sequence: CATSAGAPNQETQYF. DNA of the CDR3: TGCGCCACTTCAGCGGGGGCCCCCAACCAAGAGACCCAGTACTTC.

The V and J genes are TRBV6-1 and TRBJ2-2; D remains ambiguous. The CDR3 spans 15 residues. Per the germline V gene, CDR1 is MNHNS and CDR2 is SASEGT. Trimming cost V 5 bases and J 6 bases, with 16 bases left between them. DNA of the CDR3: TGTGCCAGCAGTTCCGAGAGCTTAATACCCGGGGAGCTGTTTTTT. Translated, it gives CASSSESLIPGELFF.

This clone was observed a few times. V and J are TRBV6-1 and TRBJ1-6; D is ambiguous. Trimming took off 5 bases at V and 9 bases at J, with 8 bases between the two ends. CDR1 and CDR2 (germline): MNHNS, SASEGT. CDR3 length: 12 residues. The chain's CDR3 is CASSMTSSPLHF. CDR3 sequence (DNA): TGTGCCAGCAGTATGACATCTTCACCCCTCCACTTT.

The V call is TRBV2, the J call TRBJ1-5, with D uncertain. The V gene's germline CDR1 is SNHLY and CDR2 FYNNEI. V was trimmed by 4 bases and J by 7 bases, leaving 8 bases between them. The CDR3 sequence is 12 residues long. The CDR3 is CASSGGFQPQHF. As DNA, the CDR3 is TGTGCCAGCAGTGGAGGGTTCCAGCCCCAGCATTTT.

This chain uses TRBV7-9 with TRBJ2-1; 14 positions agree with TRBD2. The CDR3 is 17 amino acids. Trimming cost V 5 bases and J 3 bases; bases outside gene matches: 6. Germline V CDR1 and CDR2: SEHNR, FQNEAQ (reference sequence). This CDR3 reads CASSLQGLAGDYNEQFF. CDR3 coding DNA: TGTGCCAGCAGCCTCCAGGGACTAGCGGGGGACTACAATGAGCAGTTCTTC.

This clone came up a few times. V gene TRBV5-6 combines with J gene TRBJ2-7, with 7 nucleotides matching TRBD1. CDR1 is SGHDT, CDR2 YYEEEE, per germline. V trimming: 4 bases; J trimming: 2 bases; junction bases outside the gene matches: 12. The CDR3 extends over 16 amino acids. CDR3 loop: CASSTPRDRYPYEQYF. In nucleotides, the CDR3 is TGTGCCAGCAGCACCCCCCGGGACAGATATCCCTACGAGCAGTACTTC.

The chain couples TRBV6-6 to TRBJ1-1, with D maybe TRBD1 (5 bases). This CDR3 spans 14 amino acids. Trimming shortened V by 5 bases and J by 7 bases, and 17 bases separated the two germline ends. The V gene's germline CDR1 is MNHNY and CDR2 SVGAGI (reference sequence). This CDR3 reads CASSRKRGVDEAFF. CDR3 in DNA: TGTGCCAGCAGTCGAAAACGGGGGGTGGATGAAGCTTTCTTT.